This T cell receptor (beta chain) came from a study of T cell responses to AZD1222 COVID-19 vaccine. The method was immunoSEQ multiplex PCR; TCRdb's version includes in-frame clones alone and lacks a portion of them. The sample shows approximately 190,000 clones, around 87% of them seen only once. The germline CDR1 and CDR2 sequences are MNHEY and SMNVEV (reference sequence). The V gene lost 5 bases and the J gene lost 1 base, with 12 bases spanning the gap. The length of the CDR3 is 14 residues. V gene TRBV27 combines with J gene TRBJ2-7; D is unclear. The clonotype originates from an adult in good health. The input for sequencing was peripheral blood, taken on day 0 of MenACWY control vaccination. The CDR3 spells CASSIHTNSYEQYF. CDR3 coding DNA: TGTGCCAGCAGTATTCATACCAATTCCTACGAGCAGTACTTC.